These 19 T cell receptor beta chains were all obtained from the same sample, sequenced in a study of T cells in Graves' hyperthyroidism and ophthalmopathy. TCR beta CDR3 regions were amplified from RNA transcripts. Initially, a first-round RT-PCR of the TCR CDR3 employed the HTBI primer set. Via MiXCR, TCRdb re-called the multiplex PCR reads, giving one row per CDR3 protein. Of about 590,000 distinct CDR3 sequences in the sample, 12% to 15% are singletons; the top ten hold less than 9%. The sequencing input was blood. These receptor sequences come from a woman younger than 35 with Graves' ophthalmopathy.

This clonotype was counted many times. The chain combines TRBV7-9 with TRBJ2-3; the match to TRBD2 covers 9 bases. The length of the CDR3 is 15 residues. The trim removed 6 bases at V and 5 bases at J, leaving 9 bases unmatched. Germline V gene data show CDR1 as SEHNR and CDR2 as FQNEAQ (reference sequence). This CDR3 reads CASSYSGRTEDTQYF. The CDR3 bases are TGTGCCAGCAGTTATAGCGGGAGAACGGAAGATACGCAGTATTTT.

J is TRBJ1-4 and V is TRBV7-9; the D gene is possibly TRBD1 (5 bases). V was shortened by 5 bases and J by 6 bases, with 16 bases between the two germline ends. Germline assignment: CDR1 SEHNR and CDR2 FQNEAQ (reference sequence). The CDR3 consists of 15 residues. Here the CDR3 DNA reads TGTGCCAGCAGCCCCGGACACCAGGGTTATGAAAAACTGTTTTTT. This gives the protein CASSPGHQGYEKLFF. Filled out from reference TRBV7-9 and TRBJ1-4, the complete variable domain reads DTGVSQNPRHKITKRGQNVTFRCDPISEHNRLYWYRQTLGQGPEFLTYFQNEAQLEKSRLLSDRFSAERPKGSFSTLEIQRTEQGDSAMYLCASSPGHQGYEKLFFGSGTQLSVL.

This clonotype was recorded a few times. The rearrangement links TRBV19 to TRBJ1-1, with 7 positions matching TRBD1. The CDR3 is made up of 16 amino acids. Germline CDR1 is LNHDA and CDR2 is SQIVND (reference sequence). V dropped 1 base and J dropped 0; count of bases not matched to a gene: 5. Here the CDR3 DNA reads TGTGCCAGTAGTATAGTCTTGGGACAGCTGAACACTGAAGCTTTCTTT. Translating gives CASSIVLGQLNTEAFF.

This clonotype was observed many times. The CDR3: CASSLTSGMGLYEQYF. The CDR3 nucleotides are TGTGCCAGCAGCTTGACTAGCGGGATGGGATTGTACGAGCAGTACTTC. The chain couples TRBV7-2 to TRBJ2-7, with 11 nucleotides matching TRBD2. The CDR3 consists of 16 residues. V was clipped by 3 bases and J by 4 bases; unmatched bases: 8. The germline CDR1 and CDR2 sequences are SGHTA and FQGNSA.

There are many counts of this clonotype. V gene TRBV7-2 combines with J gene TRBJ2-7; 8 bases map to TRBD1. CDR1 SGHTA and CDR2 FQGNSA come from the germline V gene. The CDR3 sequence is 15 residues long. V lost 2 bases to trimming and J lost 7 bases; unmatched junction nucleotides: 10. This CDR3 reads CASSLPTGEAEEQYF. Written as DNA, the CDR3 is TGTGCCAGCAGCTTACCGACAGGGGAGGCGGAAGAGCAGTACTTC.

This clonotype showed up many times. This chain uses TRBV6-1 with TRBJ2-7, with D tentatively TRBD1 or TRBD2 (6 bases each). The V end was cut by 6 bases, the J end by 3 bases, with 9 bases between. Germline-derived CDR1 and CDR2 are MNHNS and SASEGT. There are 12 residues in the CDR3. The CDR3 spells CASSKGGYEQYF. CDR3 DNA: TGTGCCAGCAGCAAGGGGGGCTACGAGCAGTACTTC.

This clonotype came up many times. The chain uses TRBV12-3 or TRBV12-4 and TRBJ1-5; 7 bases are a match to TRBD1. After removal of 6 bases from V and 5 bases from J, the junction contained 7 bases not matched to a gene. The CDR3 spans 14 residues. CDR3 sequence: CASSPPGGDQPQHF. In DNA, the CDR3 is TGTGCCAGCAGCCCACCAGGGGGGGATCAGCCCCAGCATTTT.

This clonotype was detected ten times or more. This rearrangement joins TRBV18 to TRBJ2-7, with D perhaps TRBD1 (5 bases). V was trimmed by 2 bases and J by 5 bases, leaving 10 bases between them. CDR3 length: 13 residues. CDR1 is KGHSH and CDR2 is LQKENI in the germline V gene. CDR3 DNA sequence: TGTGCCAGCTCACCAGACAGTAAGGACGAGCAGTACTTC. As protein: CASSPDSKDEQYF.

In its sample, this clonotype was seen a few times. CDR3 sequence: CASRTQYAKNIQYF. As DNA, the CDR3 is TGTGCCAGCAGGACACAGTACGCCAAAAACATTCAGTACTTC. This sequence joins TRBV6-2 or TRBV6-3 and TRBJ2-4; D is ambiguous. Germline loops: CDR1 MNHEY, CDR2 SVGEGT. This CDR3 contains 14 residues. Trimming stripped 6 bases from V and 1 base from J, with 10 bases between.

This clonotype was recorded at least ten times. The rearrangement uses TRBV7-9 and TRBJ2-1; 14 bases align to TRBD2. Per germline, CDR1 SEHNR and CDR2 FQNEAQ (reference sequence). V dropped 0 bases and J dropped 9; count of bases not matched to a gene: 10. The CDR3 totals 18 residues. The CDR3 nucleotides are TGTGCCAGCAGCTTAGCGCGACTAGCGGGAGGGCCCTCTGTTGAGCAGTTCTTC. Protein: CASSLARLAGGPSVEQFF.

This clonotype occurred many times. The V call is TRBV5-6, the J call TRBJ2-3; no reliable D call. The germline V gene has CDR1 SGHDT and CDR2 YYEEEE. The V gene lost 0 bases and the J gene lost 4 bases, with 6 bases spanning the gap. CDR3 size: 13 residues. CDR3 coding DNA: TGTGCCAGCAGCTTGGCCTCCTCAGATACGCAGTATTTT. This sequence encodes CASSLASSDTQYF.

V and J are TRBV5-4 and TRBJ2-1, with D unresolved. V dropped 2 bases and J dropped 8 bases, with 14 bases sitting between them. The CDR3 extends over 14 amino acids. Germline V CDR1 and CDR2: SGHNT, YYREEE (reference sequence). The CDR3 DNA sequence: TGTGCCAGCAGCTTTTGGGGTGCAAGGGATGAGCAGTTCTTC. This sequence encodes CASSFWGARDEQFF. Drawing the rest from reference TRBV5-4 and TRBJ2-1, the complete variable domain is ETGVTQSPTHLIKTRGQQVTLRCSSQSGHNTVSWYQQALGQGPQFIFQYYREEENGRGNFPPRFSGLQFPNYSSELNVNALELDDSALYLCASSFWGARDEQFFGPGTRLTVL.

This clonotype has more than one count but fewer than ten. The chain combines TRBV7-9 with TRBJ1-6; D might be TRBD1 (6 bases). This CDR3 comprises 16 residues. V lost 5 bases to trimming and J lost 3 bases, with 14 bases between them. Germline CDR1 is SEHNR and CDR2 is FQNEAQ (reference sequence). The CDR3 bases are TGTGCCAGCAGCCCTAGGGGGGCGAACTATAATTCACCCCTCCACTTT. Its translation is CASSPRGANYNSPLHF.

In regard to this clonotype: A much larger clone differs from this one at a single base, so this may be a read error. The rearrangement joins TRBV20-1 to TRBJ2-3, with 7 bases aligning to TRBD1. With V trimmed by 0 bases and J by 1 base, 7 bases remained unmatched. Germline V gene lookup returns CDR1 DFQATT and CDR2 SNEGSKA (reference sequence). The CDR3 length is 16 residues. The CDR3 loop reads CSARDVTGNGTDTQYF. The CDR3 nucleotides read TGCAGTGCTAGAGATGTGACAGGGAACGGCACAGATACGCAGTATTTT.

This clonotype was seen just once. The chain joins TRBV6-5 to TRBJ2-5; a weak D match, TRBD1 (5 bases). CDR1 MNHEY and CDR2 SVGAGI come from the germline V gene. V lost 4 bases, J lost 4 bases, and 13 bases lay in between. The CDR3 has 14 amino acids. The CDR3 is CASSSRAQGETQYF. For the CDR3, the DNA is TGTGCCAGCAGTTCCAGGGCCCAAGGAGAGACCCAGTACTTC.

This clonotype was counted at least ten times. The genes are TRBV12-3 or TRBV12-4 and TRBJ1-1, with D perhaps TRBD1 (6 bases). CDR3 length equals 13 residues. V was cut by 0 bases and J by 4 bases, with 6 bases left in between. CDR3 DNA: TGTGCCAGCAGTTTAGCGGACAGCACTGAAGCTTTCTTT. Translation gives CASSLADSTEAFF.

Points on this clonotype: A much larger clone lies a single base off, so this may be a read error. The chain carries TRBV7-2 and TRBJ2-7; TRBD2 is a possible D gene (5 bases). CDR1 SGHTA and CDR2 FQGNSA come from the germline V gene. V was trimmed by 5 bases and J by 7 bases, leaving 15 bases between them. This CDR3 has 13 amino acids. CDR3 amino acids: CASSPRLSREQYF. CDR3 sequence (DNA): TGTGCCAGCAGCCCCAGACTAAGTAGAGAGCAGTACTTC.

The V and J genes are TRBV9 and TRBJ1-2; TRBD1 agrees at 11 bases. J lost 4 bases, V lost 3 bases, and 5 bases had no gene match. This CDR3 has 15 residues. Germline CDR1 SGDLS, CDR2 YYNGEE. DNA for the CDR3: TGTGCCAGCAGCGCGGACAGGGGGCTTGGCTATGGCTACACCTTC. Protein: CASSADRGLGYGYTF.

This clonotype showed up many times. This chain uses TRBV2 with TRBJ1-5, with D possibly TRBD1 on 6 matching bases. This CDR3 region has 15 residues. V was shortened by 7 bases and J by 2 bases, with 15 bases between the two germline ends. Germline CDR1 is SNHLY and CDR2 is FYNNEI. CDR3 in amino acids: CASTSGVVGNQPQHF. DNA of the CDR3: TGTGCCAGCACCTCAGGGGTCGTGGGCAATCAGCCCCAGCATTTT.